The sequence of this TCR beta chain was determined in a study of T cells in Graves' hyperthyroidism and ophthalmopathy. Points on this clonotype: What it recognizes is unknown. One junction end does not reproduce the germline sequence, and a read error may be involved.

Ophthalmopathy patients showed a Clinical Activity Score of at least 3, NOSPECS grade of at least 4 and duration under 3 months. Findings and limits, study-wide: Peripheral blood also featured most of the thyroid clonotypes expanded above 0.001. Ophthalmopathy and stable hyperthyroidism were separated by a 13 V-J model.

The TCR beta CDR3 regions underwent amplification using RNA transcripts as the source. The HTBI set primed first-round TCR CDR3 RT-PCR. TCRdb re-analysed the multiplex PCR reads in MiXCR, keeping a single row per CDR3 protein. Among around 56,000 distinct CDR3 sequences listed, around 50% were seen once. The germline V gene has CDR1 SGHNT and CDR2 YENEEA. The CDR3 contains 15 residues. V usage is TRBV11-3 and J usage is TRBJ1-5; 7 bases are a match to TRBD1. The receptor was derived from a woman in her sixties or seventies with Graves' ophthalmopathy. Material for sequencing was blood. CDR3: CASRRTGYSNQPQHF. CDR3 sequence (DNA): TGTGCTAGCAGACGGACAGGATATAGCAATCAGCCCCAGCATTTT.